Listed below are T cell receptor beta chains from one sample, sequenced in a study of cytomegalovirus exposure and HLA in healthy donors. Generated by immunoSEQ multiplex PCR, the TCRdb table keeps only in-frame clones and is missing some. In the table there are fewer than 85,000 clones, 90% to 95% of which are singletons. The specimen sequenced was PBMCs. The receptors were sampled from a woman aged 18-29 years in good health and CMV-seronegative. CDR3s include the opening cysteine and the closing phenylalanine or tryptophan. Fields, in order: V gene, D gene, J gene, clone size, CDR3 DNA, CDR3 protein. D genes are given only for firm matches. Clone size appears in some rows only: once, few, many, or a class for an expanded clone.

>TRBV27|-|TRBJ1-2|-
TGTGCCAGCAGTTTATCACGGGGTAGCGTCTATGGCTACACCTTC
CASSLSRGSVYGYTF
>TRBV28|TRBD1|TRBJ1-2|-
TGTGCCAGCCGGACAGGAGTCTATGGCTACACCTTC
CASRTGVYGYTF
>TRBV7-8|TRBD1|TRBJ1-2|-
TGTGCCAGCAGCTCTAGCCACGGGACAGCTACTAACTATGGCTACACCTTC
CASSSSHGTATNYGYTF
>TRBV6-5|-|TRBJ1-2|-
TGTGCCAGCAGCCCCGGACAGTATGGCTACACCTTC
CASSPGQYGYTF
>TRBV5-1|-|TRBJ1-4|-
TGCGCCAGCAGCTTAGGGGGAGTAGAAAAACTGTTTTTT
CASSLGGVEKLFF
>TRBV29-1|-|TRBJ2-2|once
TGCAGCGTTTGTATGACAACGAACACCGGGGAGCTGTTTTTT
CSVCMTTNTGELFF
>TRBV7-3|-|TRBJ1-1|-
TGTGCCAGCAGCGCCCAATCAGTATCTGAAGCTTTCTTT
CASSAQSVSEAFF
>TRBV19|TRBD2|TRBJ2-5|-
TGTGCCAGTAGTGCCCTAAGTGGGACTAGCGGGGGACAAGAGACCCAGTACTTC
CASSALSGTSGGQETQYF
>TRBV5-6|TRBD1|TRBJ2-1|-
TGTGCCAGCAGCGACTATTTACAGGGGATAGGCAATGTTGAGCAGTTCTTC
CASSDYLQGIGNVEQFF
>TRBV5-6|-|TRBJ1-2|few
TGTGCCAGCAGCTTCGGGAGCGGCTACACCTTC
CASSFGSGYTF
>TRBV7-3|TRBD1|TRBJ1-1|-
TGTGCCAGCAGCTTAGGGACAGGGACTGAAGCTTTCTTT
CASSLGTGTEAFF
>TRBV7-8|TRBD1|TRBJ2-5|-
TGTGCCAGCAGCCCTCCCCCCCGACAGGGGGCTCGAGAGACCCAGTACTTC
CASSPPPRQGARETQYF
>TRBV25-1|TRBD1|TRBJ2-3|-
TGTGCCAGCAGCCAACAGGGGGCGAAAGATACGCAGTATTTT
CASSQQGAKDTQYF
>TRBV5-1|-|TRBJ1-2|-
TGCGCCAGCAGCGCCATGGGGGGGGGCCTTAACTATGGCTACACCTTC
CASSAMGGGLNYGYTF
>TRBV9|TRBD1|TRBJ1-1|-
TGTGCCAGCAGCGGAACAGGGGGTACTGAAGCTTTCTTT
CASSGTGGTEAFF
>TRBV5-6|-|TRBJ2-7|-
TGTGCCAGCAGCTCGGGATCGCGGGAGTACTTC
CASSSGSREYF
>TRBV28|TRBD1|TRBJ2-3|-
TGTGCCAGCAGTTTATCCGGGACAGGGACAGATACGCAGTATTTT
CASSLSGTGTDTQYF
>TRBV7-9|-|TRBJ1-5|-
TGTGCCAGCAGCTTAAGCTCGGATCAGCCCCAGCATTTT
CASSLSSDQPQHF
>TRBV18|-|TRBJ2-7|-
TGTGCCAGCTCTGAACCTAATTCCTACGAGCAGTACTTC
CASSEPNSYEQYF
>TRBV12-5|TRBD1|TRBJ1-1|-
TGTGCTAGTGGTGTACAGGGGACTGAAGCTTTCTTT
CASGVQGTEAFF
>TRBV4-1|-|TRBJ2-7|-
TGCGCCAGCAGCCAAGACAGCTACGAGCAGTACTTC
CASSQDSYEQYF
>TRBV18|TRBD1|TRBJ1-1|-
TGTGCCAGCTCGGCCGGGACAGAGAACACTGAAGCTTTCTTT
CASSAGTENTEAFF
>TRBV5-6|TRBD1|TRBJ1-2|-
TGTGCCAGCAGCCCGGTTACGACAGGGGTGCTCGGCTACACCTTC
CASSPVTTGVLGYTF
>TRBV7-2|-|TRBJ1-2|-
TGTGCCAGCAGCTTAGAGGTCAGGGTGGGGGCAAGTGGCTACACCTTC
CASSLEVRVGASGYTF
>TRBV5-4|TRBD1|TRBJ2-1|once
TGTGCCAGCAGCCCGGACAGGGACAATGAGCAGTTCTTC
CASSPDRDNEQFF
>TRBV5-1|-|TRBJ2-5|-
TGCGCCAGCAGCTCGGGACTCCCCCAAGAGACCCAGTACTTC
CASSSGLPQETQYF
>TRBV6-4|TRBD2|TRBJ2-2|-
TGTGCCAGCAGTGACTCGACTAGCGGTGACACCGGGGAGCTGTTTTTT
CASSDSTSGDTGELFF
>TRBV2|-|TRBJ2-5|-
TGTGCCAGCAAACGACAGCGAGAGACCCAGTACTTC
CASKRQRETQYF
>TRBV27|TRBD1|TRBJ1-1|-
TGTGCCAGCAGTCACAGGGGGCCGTTTATTGAAGCTTTCTTT
CASSHRGPFIEAFF
>TRBV5-1|TRBD2|TRBJ2-3|-
TGCGCCAGCAGCGAGCTAGCGGGGCTAACAGATACGCAGTATTTT
CASSELAGLTDTQYF
>TRBV4-3|TRBD2|TRBJ2-1|-
TGCGCCAGCAGCCAAGATTCGTCTAGAGCGGGGGGGCTCCCTTGGGAGCAGTTCTTC
CASSQDSSRAGGLPWEQFF
>TRBV6-4|-|TRBJ2-2|once
TGTGCCAGCCCCATTCTATCCGGGGAGCTGTTTTTT
CASPILSGELFF
>TRBV13|TRBD2|TRBJ2-1|-
TGTGCCAGCAGCTTAATGGGACCCGCGGGAGGTCATGAGCAGTTCTTC
CASSLMGPAGGHEQFF
>TRBV21-1|-|TRBJ1-5|-
TGTGCCAGCAGCAAAGGTCATATAGCGGGCAATCAGCCCCAGCATTTT
CASSKGHIAGNQPQHF
>TRBV28|-|TRBJ1-2|-
TGTGCCAGCGCTGGGGGGGGCGGTCCCTATGGCTACACCTTC
CASAGGGGPYGYTF
>TRBV7-6|TRBD2|TRBJ2-7|-
TGTGCCAGCAGCGTGCTAGCGGGGGGCCTCTACGAGCAGTACTTC
CASSVLAGGLYEQYF
>TRBV5-1|TRBD1|TRBJ2-7|-
TGCGCCAGCAGCTTGGACAGGGGACACTACGAGCAGTACTTC
CASSLDRGHYEQYF
>TRBV13|-|TRBJ2-1|-
TGTGCCAGCAGCTTAGAGAGGGGACTCACGTACAATGAGCAGTTCTTC
CASSLERGLTYNEQFF
>TRBV5-3|TRBD1|TRBJ1-1|-
TGTGCCAGAAGTCGACAGGGAAAAGCTTTCTTT
CARSRQGKAFF
>TRBV7-8|-|TRBJ1-1|-
TGTGCCAGCAGCTTAAGCCGGGTGAACACTGAAGCTTTCTTT
CASSLSRVNTEAFF
>TRBV6-5|-|TRBJ1-2|-
TGTGCCAGCAGTTCTTTAGACAGGCCTGCGACCTTC
CASSSLDRPATF
>TRBV7-9|TRBD1|TRBJ2-7|-
TGTGCCAGCAGCGAAAACTCATGGACAGGTCGGACCTACGAGCAGTACTTC
CASSENSWTGRTYEQYF
>TRBV11-3|TRBD2|TRBJ2-7|-
TGTGCCAGCAGCTTAGAAAAATTCGGGACTAGCGGTACCTACGAGCAGTACTTC
CASSLEKFGTSGTYEQYF
>TRBV5-1|-|TRBJ1-2|-
TGCGCCAGCAGCTCCCGGACATACACTGGCTACACCTTC
CASSSRTYTGYTF
>TRBV19|TRBD1|TRBJ1-2|-
TGTGCCAGTAGCTCGGACAGGAGGGATGGCTACACCTTC
CASSSDRRDGYTF
>TRBV11-3|-|TRBJ1-6|-
TGTGCCAGCAGCTTGGTAAGGGAGATGGGGAATTCACCCCTCCACTTT
CASSLVREMGNSPLHF
>TRBV18|TRBD1|TRBJ2-7|-
TGTGCCAGCTCAGCGTCGACAGGGTTGGAGTACTTC
CASSASTGLEYF
>TRBV6-1|-|TRBJ1-1|-
TGTGCCAGCACTACGGACAGTGACTTTGAAGCTTTCTTT
CASTTDSDFEAFF
>TRBV30|TRBD1|TRBJ1-2|-
TGTGCCTGGGAGGGACAGGGTGGGAGCTATGGCTACACCTTC
CAWEGQGGSYGYTF
>TRBV6-5|-|TRBJ2-3|-
TGTGCCAGCAGTTACAACCGGGGGACCAGCACAGATACGCAGTATTTT
CASSYNRGTSTDTQYF